This T cell receptor (beta chain) was captured by sequencing in a study of shared clonotypes between healthy human individuals. V was cut by 5 bases and J by 6 bases, with 7 bases left in between. The CDR3 is 12 amino acids. The germline V gene encodes CDR1 SGHVS and CDR2 FNYEAQ. Method: immunoSEQ multiplex PCR; TCRdb's copy keeps in-frame clones and lacks some. The table has some 2.1 million clones, around 96% seen once; the top ten hold 0.9% to 1.4%. Naive CD8 populations comprised CD45RO-negative cells positively selected for CCR7, excluding terminally differentiated effector memory CD45RA+ cells.

The chain uses TRBV7-6 and TRBJ2-2; D gene ambiguous. This sequence originates from a man aged 18 to 29 in good health. Sequencing used naive CD8+ T cells sorted from blood. CDR3 sequence (DNA): TGTGCCAGCAGCCTGGACCCCGGGGAGCTGTTTTTT. The encoded protein is CASSLDPGELFF.